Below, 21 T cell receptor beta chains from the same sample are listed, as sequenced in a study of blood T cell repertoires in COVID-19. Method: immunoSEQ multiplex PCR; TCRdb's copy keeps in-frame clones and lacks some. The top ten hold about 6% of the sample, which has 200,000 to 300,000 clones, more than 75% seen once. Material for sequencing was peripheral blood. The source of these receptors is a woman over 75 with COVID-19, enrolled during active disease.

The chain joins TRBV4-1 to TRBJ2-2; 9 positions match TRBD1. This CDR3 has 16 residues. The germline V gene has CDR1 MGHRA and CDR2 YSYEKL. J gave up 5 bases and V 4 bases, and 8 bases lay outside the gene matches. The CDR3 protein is CASSLLQGAGTGELFF. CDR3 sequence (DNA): TGCGCCAGCAGCCTATTACAGGGGGCGGGAACCGGGGAGCTGTTTTTT.

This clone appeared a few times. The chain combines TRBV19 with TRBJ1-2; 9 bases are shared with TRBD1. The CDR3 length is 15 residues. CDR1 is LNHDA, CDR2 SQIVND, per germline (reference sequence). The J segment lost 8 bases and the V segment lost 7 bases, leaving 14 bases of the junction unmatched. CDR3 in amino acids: CASTSLGQGQGGYTF. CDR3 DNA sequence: TGTGCCAGTACCTCCCTCGGACAGGGGCAAGGAGGCTACACCTTC.

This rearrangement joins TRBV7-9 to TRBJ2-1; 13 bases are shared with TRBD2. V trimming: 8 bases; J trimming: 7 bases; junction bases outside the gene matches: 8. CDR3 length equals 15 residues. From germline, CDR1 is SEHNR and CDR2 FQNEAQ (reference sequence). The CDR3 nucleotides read TGTGCCAGCCTAAGACTAGCGGGGGGTTCGAATGAGCAGTTCTTC. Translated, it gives CASLRLAGGSNEQFF.

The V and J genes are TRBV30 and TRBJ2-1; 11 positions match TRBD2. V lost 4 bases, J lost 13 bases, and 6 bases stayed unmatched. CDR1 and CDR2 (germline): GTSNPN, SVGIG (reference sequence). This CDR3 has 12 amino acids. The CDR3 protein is CAWTSGGLDQFF. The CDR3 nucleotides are TGTGCCTGGACTAGCGGGGGGCTGGACCAGTTCTTC.

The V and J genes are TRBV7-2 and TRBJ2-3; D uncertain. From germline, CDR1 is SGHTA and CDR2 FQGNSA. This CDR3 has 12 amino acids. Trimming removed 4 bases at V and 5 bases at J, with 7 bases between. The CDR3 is CASSYSGDTQYF. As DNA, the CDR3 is TGTGCCAGCAGCTACTCGGGAGATACGCAGTATTTT.

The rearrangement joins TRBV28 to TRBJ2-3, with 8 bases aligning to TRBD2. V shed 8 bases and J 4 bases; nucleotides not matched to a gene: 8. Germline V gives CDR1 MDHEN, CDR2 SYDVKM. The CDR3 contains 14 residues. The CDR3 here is CASGTSGGPDTQYF. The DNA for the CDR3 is TGTGCCAGCGGGACGAGCGGGGGCCCAGATACGCAGTATTTT. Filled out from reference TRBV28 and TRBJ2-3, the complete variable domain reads DVKVTQSSRYLVKRTGEKVFLECVQDMDHENMFWYRQDPGLGLRLIYFSYDVKMKEKGDIPEGYSVSREKKERFSLILESASTNQTSMYLCASGTSGGPDTQYFGPGTRLTVL.

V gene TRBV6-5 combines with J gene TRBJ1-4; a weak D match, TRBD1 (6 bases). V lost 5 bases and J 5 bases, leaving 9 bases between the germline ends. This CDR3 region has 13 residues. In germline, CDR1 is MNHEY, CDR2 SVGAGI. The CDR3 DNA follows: TGTGCCAGCAGTCGGACAGAGAATGAAAAACTGTTTTTT. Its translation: CASSRTENEKLFF.

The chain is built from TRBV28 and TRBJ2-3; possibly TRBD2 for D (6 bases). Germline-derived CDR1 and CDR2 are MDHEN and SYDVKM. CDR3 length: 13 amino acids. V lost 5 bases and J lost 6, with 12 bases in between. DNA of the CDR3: TGTGCCAGCAGTCAACGGGGGAGTGATACGCAGTATTTT. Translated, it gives CASSQRGSDTQYF.

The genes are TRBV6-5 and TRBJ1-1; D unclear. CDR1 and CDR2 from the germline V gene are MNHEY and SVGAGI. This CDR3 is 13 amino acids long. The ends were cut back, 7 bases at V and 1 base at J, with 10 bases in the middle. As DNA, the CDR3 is TGTGCCAGCATTGGCCCAGGGAACACTGAAGCTTTCTTT. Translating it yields CASIGPGNTEAFF.

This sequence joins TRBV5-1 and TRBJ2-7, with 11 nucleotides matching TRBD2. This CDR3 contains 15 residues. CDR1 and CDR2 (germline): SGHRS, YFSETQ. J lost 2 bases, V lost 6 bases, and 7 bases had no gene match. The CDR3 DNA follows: TGCGCCAGCACCATAGCGGGGGGGATGCCCTACGAGCAGTACTTC. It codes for CASTIAGGMPYEQYF.

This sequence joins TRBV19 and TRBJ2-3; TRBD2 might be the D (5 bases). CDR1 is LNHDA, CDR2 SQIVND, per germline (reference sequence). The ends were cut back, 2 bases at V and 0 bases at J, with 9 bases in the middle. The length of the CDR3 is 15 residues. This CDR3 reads CASSILRASTDTQYF. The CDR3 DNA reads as TGTGCCAGTAGTATATTGCGGGCTAGCACAGATACGCAGTATTTT.

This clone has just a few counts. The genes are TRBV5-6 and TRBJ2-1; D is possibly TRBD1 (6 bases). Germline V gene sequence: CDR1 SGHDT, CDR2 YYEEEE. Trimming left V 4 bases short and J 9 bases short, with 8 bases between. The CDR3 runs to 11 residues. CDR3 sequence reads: CASSEGGEQFF. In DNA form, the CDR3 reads TGTGCCAGCAGCGAAGGGGGTGAGCAGTTCTTC.

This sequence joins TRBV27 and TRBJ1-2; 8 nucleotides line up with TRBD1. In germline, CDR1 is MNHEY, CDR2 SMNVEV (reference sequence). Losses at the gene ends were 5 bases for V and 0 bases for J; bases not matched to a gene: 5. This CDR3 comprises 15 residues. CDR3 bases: TGTGCCAGCAGTCTAGGACAGGGCTCTAACTATGGCTACACCTTC. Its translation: CASSLGQGSNYGYTF.

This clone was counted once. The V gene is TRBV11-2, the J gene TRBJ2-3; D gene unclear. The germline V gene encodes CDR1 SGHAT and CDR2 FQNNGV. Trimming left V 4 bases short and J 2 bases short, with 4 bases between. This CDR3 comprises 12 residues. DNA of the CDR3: TGTGCCAGCAGCTCCAACACAGATACGCAGTATTTT. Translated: CASSSNTDTQYF. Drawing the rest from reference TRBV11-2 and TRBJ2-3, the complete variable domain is EAGVAQSPRYKIIEKRQSVAFWCNPISGHATLYWYQQILGQGPKLLIQFQNNGVVDDSQLPKDRFSAERLKGVDSTLKIQPAKLEDSAVYLCASSSNTDTQYFGPGTRLTVL.

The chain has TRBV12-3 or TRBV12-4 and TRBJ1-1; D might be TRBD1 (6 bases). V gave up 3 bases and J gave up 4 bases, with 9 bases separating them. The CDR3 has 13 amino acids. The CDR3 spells CASSFRGSTEAFF. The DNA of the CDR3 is TGTGCCAGCAGTTTCAGGGGAAGCACTGAAGCTTTCTTT.

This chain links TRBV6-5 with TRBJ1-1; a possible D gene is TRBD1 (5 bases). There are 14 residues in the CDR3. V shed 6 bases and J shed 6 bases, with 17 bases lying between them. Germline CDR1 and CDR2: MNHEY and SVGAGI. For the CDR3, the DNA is TGTGCCAGCAGAAAAGCAGGGCCGGGCGCTGAAGCTTTCTTT. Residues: CASRKAGPGAEAFF.

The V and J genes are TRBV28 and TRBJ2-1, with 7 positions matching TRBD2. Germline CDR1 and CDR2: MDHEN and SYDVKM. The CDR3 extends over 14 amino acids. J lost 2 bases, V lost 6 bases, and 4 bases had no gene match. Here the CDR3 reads CASRTGGTYNEQFF. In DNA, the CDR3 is TGTGCCAGCAGGACGGGGGGAACCTACAATGAGCAGTTCTTC.

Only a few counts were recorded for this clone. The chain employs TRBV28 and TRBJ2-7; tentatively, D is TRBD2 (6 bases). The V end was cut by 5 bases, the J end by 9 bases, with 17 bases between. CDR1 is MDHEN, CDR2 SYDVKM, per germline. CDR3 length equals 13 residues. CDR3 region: CASSPHDEGGQYV. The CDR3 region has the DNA TGTGCCAGCAGTCCTCATGATGAGGGAGGGCAGTACGTC.

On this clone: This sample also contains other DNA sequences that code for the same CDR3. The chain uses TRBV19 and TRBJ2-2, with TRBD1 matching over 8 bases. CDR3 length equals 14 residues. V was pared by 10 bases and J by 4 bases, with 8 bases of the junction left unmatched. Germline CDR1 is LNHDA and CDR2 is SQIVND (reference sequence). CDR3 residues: CATRGQGTTGELFF. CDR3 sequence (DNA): TGTGCCACCAGGGGGCAGGGGACCACCGGGGAGCTGTTTTTT.

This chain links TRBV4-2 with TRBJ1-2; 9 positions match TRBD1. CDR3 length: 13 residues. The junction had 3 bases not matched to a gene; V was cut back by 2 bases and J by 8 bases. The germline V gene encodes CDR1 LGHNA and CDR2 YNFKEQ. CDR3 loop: CASSQRTGEGYTF. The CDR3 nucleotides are TGTGCCAGCAGCCAACGGACAGGGGAGGGCTACACCTTC.

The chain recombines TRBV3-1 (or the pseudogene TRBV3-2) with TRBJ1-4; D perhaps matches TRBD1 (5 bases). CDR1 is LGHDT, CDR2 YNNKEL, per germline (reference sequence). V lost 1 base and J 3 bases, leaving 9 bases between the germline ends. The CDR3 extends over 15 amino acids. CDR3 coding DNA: TGTGCCAGCAGCCAAGTGCAGGGCTCTAATGAAAAACTGTTTTTT. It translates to CASSQVQGSNEKLFF.